This entry concerns a single T cell receptor (beta chain). Repertoires were generated with immunoSEQ multiplex PCR, while TCRdb's copy carries only in-frame clones and drops some. This table holds tens of thousands of clones, roughly 84% found once. The entry originates in a study of blood T cell repertoires in COVID-19. Study at large: The analysed material was cDNA or gDNA that came from T cells, B-cell-depleted T cells, or PBMCs.

Per germline, CDR1 MNHEY and CDR2 SMNVEV (reference sequence). This CDR3 comprises 12 residues. V lost 5 bases, J lost 3 bases, and 5 bases lay in between. The sequence came from a man over 45 with acute or convalescent COVID-19. This sequence joins TRBV27 and TRBJ1-5, with D hard to call. Sequencing used peripheral blood. DNA of the CDR3: TGTGCCAGCAGTCCAAACAATCAGCCCCAGCATTTT. Translated, it gives CASSPNNQPQHF.